The 16 T cell receptor beta chains given below trace back to one sample, sequenced in a study of blood T cell repertoires in COVID-19. Repertoires were generated with immunoSEQ multiplex PCR, while TCRdb's copy carries only in-frame clones and drops some. The sample holds some 150,000 clones, roughly 90% seen once. What was sequenced was PBMCs or T cells enriched from blood (not recorded which). The receptors come from a woman younger than 45 with acute COVID-19.

This rearrangement joins TRBV4-1 to TRBJ1-6; 7 bases agree with TRBD1. CDR1 is MGHRA, CDR2 YSYEKL, per germline. The CDR3 has 14 residues. The V segment lost 3 bases and the J segment 9 bases; nucleotides outside the gene matches: 5. The CDR3 region is CASSQAQGTSPLHF. Here the CDR3 DNA reads TGCGCCAGCAGCCAGGCACAGGGGACTTCACCCCTCCACTTT.

The chain joins TRBV4-3 to TRBJ2-7, with 7 positions matching TRBD1. CDR3 length: 14 amino acids. V shed 0 bases and J 5 bases; nucleotides not matched to a gene: 4. Germline assignment: CDR1 LGHNA and CDR2 YSLEER. The CDR3 sequence: CASSQETGDHEQYF. The CDR3 DNA follows: TGCGCCAGCAGCCAAGAAACAGGGGACCACGAGCAGTACTTC.

The rearrangement uses TRBV27 and TRBJ2-5, with 7 bases lining up with TRBD2. The CDR3 sequence is 13 residues long. CDR1 and CDR2 from the germline V gene are MNHEY and SMNVEV (reference sequence). The junction had 4 bases not matched to a gene; V was cut back by 4 bases and J by 5 bases. CDR3 amino acids: CASSWGGIETQYF. DNA for the CDR3: TGTGCCAGCAGTTGGGGGGGGATTGAGACCCAGTACTTC.

The chain uses TRBV19 and TRBJ1-5; D gene unclear. The CDR3 contains 12 residues. From germline, CDR1 is LNHDA and CDR2 SQIVND (reference sequence). Trimming took 5 bases from V and 4 from J, leaving 6 bases between them. CDR3 sequence reads: CASSRTNQPQHF. The CDR3 coding sequence is TGTGCCAGTAGTCGGACTAATCAGCCCCAGCATTTT.

The V call is TRBV5-6, the J call TRBJ2-2; D unclear. Per the germline V gene, CDR1 is SGHDT and CDR2 is YYEEEE. V was clipped by 2 bases and J by 0 bases, with 8 bases between them. The CDR3 extends over 15 amino acids. Here the CDR3 DNA reads TGTGCCAGCAGCTTACCACAGCCGAACACCGGGGAGCTGTTTTTT. It encodes CASSLPQPNTGELFF.

The chain has TRBV7-2 and TRBJ1-5; D remains ambiguous. Germline lookup yields CDR1 SGHTA and CDR2 FQGNSA. V lost 6 bases to trimming and J lost 6 bases, with 15 bases between them. The CDR3 totals 14 residues. The CDR3 protein is CASSFTAVGQPQHF. The CDR3 bases are TGTGCCAGCAGTTTTACAGCGGTGGGTCAGCCCCAGCATTTT.

This sequence joins TRBV25-1 and TRBJ2-7, with TRBD1 matching 9 bases. CDR1 is MGHDK and CDR2 is SYGVNS in the germline V gene. The CDR3 runs 14 residues. V lost 3 bases, J lost 4 bases, and 4 bases stayed unmatched. CDR3 in DNA: TGTGCCAGCAGTGATCCACAGGGGGCTTACGAGCAGTACTTC. Translating gives CASSDPQGAYEQYF.

This chain connects TRBV7-2 to TRBJ2-1, with 14 bases lining up with TRBD2. J gave up 10 bases and V 3 bases, and 11 bases lay outside the gene matches. The CDR3 runs 17 residues. Germline V gene lookup returns CDR1 SGHTA and CDR2 FQGNSA. CDR3 sequence: CASSFFPGLAGVREQFF. CDR3 nucleotide sequence: TGTGCCAGCAGCTTTTTTCCGGGACTAGCGGGAGTTAGGGAGCAGTTCTTC.

This chain links TRBV7-2 with TRBJ1-2; the D is unclear. The CDR3 consists of 13 residues. In germline, CDR1 is SGHTA, CDR2 FQGNSA. The V and J ends lost 2 bases and 2 bases respectively, with 6 bases between them. As DNA, the CDR3 is TGTGCCAGCAGCTTACCTCTCAACTATGGCTACACCTTC. Its protein is CASSLPLNYGYTF.

This clone showed up just once. The V call is TRBV28, the J call TRBJ1-5, with TRBD1 identical over 9 bases. Trimming removed 8 bases from V and 5 bases from J; junction bases left unmatched: 13. CDR3 length: 16 amino acids. The V gene's germline CDR1 is MDHEN and CDR2 SYDVKM. The CDR3, as DNA: TGTGCCAGCCATGGGGCGGGACAGGGATCGGATCAGCCCCAGCATTTT. Its translation: CASHGAGQGSDQPQHF.

This clone was picked up one time. The chain recombines TRBV27 with TRBJ2-7; 9 bases are shared with TRBD1. CDR3 length: 16 residues. V lost 5 bases to trimming and J lost 0 bases; unmatched junction nucleotides: 8. Germline loops: CDR1 MNHEY, CDR2 SMNVEV (reference sequence). CDR3 region: CASSPGTGTPSYEQYF. The CDR3 coding sequence is TGTGCCAGCAGTCCCGGGACAGGGACTCCCTCCTACGAGCAGTACTTC.

V usage is TRBV5-1 and J usage is TRBJ2-1, with a weak D call TRBD2 (5 bases). The V end was cut by 0 bases, the J end by 3 bases, with 7 bases between. CDR1 and CDR2 (germline): SGHRS, YFSETQ. This CDR3 has 14 amino acids. CDR3 residues: CASSLDGDYNEQFF. DNA for the CDR3: TGCGCCAGCAGCTTGGACGGGGACTACAATGAGCAGTTCTTC.

This clone was seen a few times. The chain is built from TRBV11-2 and TRBJ1-3; a possible D gene is TRBD1 (6 bases). Germline lookup yields CDR1 SGHAT and CDR2 FQNNGV. The ends were cut back, 5 bases at V and 3 bases at J, with 11 bases in the middle. The CDR3 sequence is 14 residues long. The CDR3 loop reads CASSQQGSGNTIYF. The CDR3, as DNA: TGTGCCAGCAGCCAACAGGGAAGTGGAAACACCATATATTTT.

The rearrangement links TRBV28 to TRBJ1-5; maybe TRBD1 (5 bases). Germline CDR1 reads MDHEN; CDR2 reads SYDVKM. V lost 7 bases, J lost 2 bases, and 15 bases lay in between. CDR3 length: 15 residues. Here the CDR3 reads CASTDPGGGNQPQHF. The CDR3 nucleotides read TGTGCCAGCACCGACCCGGGGGGGGGCAATCAGCCCCAGCATTTT.

The rearrangement links TRBV2 to TRBJ1-5; D may be TRBD1 (6 bases). Per the germline V gene, CDR1 is SNHLY and CDR2 is FYNNEI. V lost 6 bases and J lost 2, with 11 bases in between. This CDR3 has 14 residues. DNA for the CDR3: TGTGCCAGCAGGGGGGCGATACGCAATCAGCCCCAGCATTTT. It encodes CASRGAIRNQPQHF.

The chain uses TRBV6-2 or TRBV6-3 and TRBJ2-1; weak D call: TRBD2 (7 bases). This CDR3 has 14 amino acids. V was trimmed by 1 base and J by 6 bases, leaving 10 bases between them. The germline V gene encodes CDR1 MNHEY and CDR2 SVGEGT. CDR3 in DNA: TGTGCCAGCAGTTACTTGGCGGGGGCCAATGAGCAGTTCTTC. This encodes CASSYLAGANEQFF.